The sequence of this T cell receptor (beta chain) was determined in a study of cytomegalovirus exposure and HLA in healthy donors. PCR primers comprised 60 Vbeta and 13 Jbeta primers. The repertoire was sequenced with immunoSEQ multiplex PCR; TCRdb's copy has only in-frame clones and lacks some. The sample holds over 50,000 clones, under 85% seen once. The clonotype originates from a man between 50 and 59 years old in good health and CMV-seropositive. Sequencing was performed on PBMCs.

CDR3 in amino acids: CASSLGAGAATGELFF. The CDR3 DNA follows: TGTGCCAGCAGCTTAGGAGCGGGAGCCGCCACCGGGGAGCTGTTTTTT. This chain uses TRBV7-3 with TRBJ2-2, with 8 bases lining up with TRBD2. Per germline, CDR1 SGHTA and CDR2 FQGTGA. The V segment lost 2 bases and the J segment 4 bases; nucleotides outside the gene matches: 6. The CDR3 spans 16 residues.